What follows are 31 T cell receptor beta chains derived from one specimen sequenced in a study of spatial heterogeneity in lung cancer. As for time point: sample taken at primary tumor resection. Whole RNA, which was extracted from tumor, nontumor lung tissue or frozen PBMC, was sequenced without any cell sorting. TCRdb passed the 5' RACE reads through MiXCR, listing each CDR3 protein once. The sample lists around 20,000 distinct CDR3 sequences; roughly a fifth were seen once. This specimen consisted of PBMCs, obtained at surgery. These receptor sequences come from a male donor with early-stage non-small cell lung cancer.

By sample share, this clonotype is medium-sized. V usage is TRBV12-3 or TRBV12-4 and J usage is TRBJ2-7; maybe TRBD2 (5 bases). The ends were cut back, 6 bases at V and 3 bases at J, with 9 bases in the middle. The CDR3 totals 12 residues. In DNA, the CDR3 is TGTGCCAGCAGCCCCCGGGGCTACGAGCAGTACTTC. Residues: CASSPRGYEQYF.

This chain uses TRBV6-6 with TRBJ1-5, with D possibly matching TRBD1 (6 bases). Trimming removed 4 bases at V and 2 bases at J, with 18 bases between. Germline CDR1 and CDR2: MNHNY and SVGAGI (reference sequence). The CDR3 extends over 17 amino acids. The CDR3 region has the DNA TGTGCCAGCAGTTGGGCGGGGGGGGCGCCTGGCAATCAGCCCCAGCATTTT. Protein sequence: CASSWAGGAPGNQPQHF.

This clonotype was counted at least ten times. For the CDR3, the DNA is TGTGCCAGCACCGGGACAGGGAACACTGAAGCTTTCTTT. It specifies CASTGTGNTEAFF. The rearrangement joins TRBV6-5 to TRBJ1-1, with 8 bases matching TRBD1. The CDR3 totals 13 residues. The junction had 2 bases not matched to a gene; V was cut back by 7 bases and J by 1 base. The germline gives CDR1 MNHEY, CDR2 SVGAGI.

This clonotype has a count of ten or more. J is TRBJ1-4 and V is TRBV7-2; D may be TRBD1 (5 bases). The CDR3 contains 15 residues. Germline lookup yields CDR1 SGHTA and CDR2 FQGNSA. V was pared by 4 bases and J by 2 bases, with 11 bases between. CDR3 sequence: CASSSQTATNEKLFF. CDR3 sequence (DNA): TGTGCCAGCAGCTCCCAGACAGCGACTAATGAAAAACTGTTTTTT.

The chain joins TRBV11-2 to TRBJ1-3; D is unclear. This CDR3 contains 14 residues. Germline loops: CDR1 SGHAT, CDR2 FQNNGV. Trimming pared 8 bases from V and 4 bases from J, leaving 15 bases between. The CDR3 DNA reads TGTGCCAGCGGCTCTGACATGGAGGGAAACACCATATATTTT. This encodes CASGSDMEGNTIYF.

By frequency in the sample, this clonotype is medium-sized. This chain joins TRBV15 and TRBJ2-7, with D maybe TRBD1 (6 bases). Germline V gene data show CDR1 as LNHNV and CDR2 as YYDKDF (reference sequence). The V end lost 3 bases, the J end lost 2 bases, and 14 bases lay between the germline ends. The CDR3 runs 15 residues. The CDR3 spells CATSRAGEGAYEQYF. The DNA of the CDR3 is TGTGCCACCAGCAGGGCAGGCGAGGGGGCCTACGAGCAGTACTTC. The entire variable domain, with the rest obtained from reference TRBV15 and TRBJ2-7, is as follows: DAMVIQNPRYQVTQFGKPVTLSCSQTLNHNVMYWYQQKSSQAPKLLFHYYDKDFNNEADTPDNFQSRRPNTSFCFLDIRSPGLGDTAMYLCATSRAGEGAYEQYFGPGTRLTVT.

A note on this clonotype: A much larger clone is a single base away; this may be a read error. The V gene is TRBV7-9, the J gene TRBJ2-3; 8 nucleotides match TRBD2. Per germline, CDR1 SEHNR and CDR2 FQNEAQ (reference sequence). V lost 5 bases and J lost 7; bases outside the gene matches: 14. The CDR3 is 16 residues long. CDR3 loop: CASSQQAGVTSHTQYF. The CDR3 region has the DNA TGTGCCAGCAGCCAACAAGCGGGGGTCACGTCTCATACGCAGTATTTT.

This clonotype is medium-sized. V gene TRBV4-1 combines with J gene TRBJ2-7; D possibly corresponds to TRBD1 (5 bases). Germline V gene lookup returns CDR1 MGHRA and CDR2 YSYEKL. The CDR3 loop spans 14 amino acids. V was trimmed by 0 bases and J by 3 bases, leaving 9 bases between them. The DNA of the CDR3 is TGCGCCAGCAGCCAAGAAAGACAGTTCTACGAGCAGTACTTC. This codes for CASSQERQFYEQYF.

This clonotype was found a few times. The rearrangement joins TRBV4-2 to TRBJ2-1; D unresolved. The V and J ends lost 0 bases and 6 bases respectively, with 9 bases between them. Germline V gene lookup returns CDR1 LGHNA and CDR2 YNFKEQ. The CDR3 consists of 14 residues. This CDR3 reads CASSQDLGFNEQFF. In DNA form, the CDR3 reads TGTGCCAGCAGCCAAGATCTGGGGTTCAATGAGCAGTTCTTC.

This clonotype was detected only a few times. J is TRBJ1-6 and V is TRBV12-5, with TRBD1 matching 9 bases. With 1 base clipped from V and 10 bases from J, the junction kept 8 bases outside the gene matches. CDR1 and CDR2 from the germline V gene are LGHNT and FRNRAP. The CDR3 spans 16 residues. CDR3 sequence: CASGLEVGQGNSPLHF. CDR3 bases: TGTGCTAGTGGTTTGGAGGTCGGACAGGGGAACTCACCCCTCCACTTT.

This clonotype was counted many times. The V gene is TRBV27, the J gene TRBJ2-2; D might be TRBD2 (5 bases). Germline V gene data show CDR1 as MNHEY and CDR2 as SMNVEV (reference sequence). V gave up 2 bases and J gave up 6 bases, with 13 bases separating them. The CDR3 contains 15 residues. CDR3 loop: CASSLSGLASGELFF. CDR3 coding DNA: TGTGCCAGCAGTTTAAGTGGGCTAGCATCCGGGGAGCTGTTTTTT.

This clonotype was detected ten times or more. The genes are TRBV6-1 and TRBJ2-7, with D possibly matching TRBD2 (7 bases). The V gene's germline CDR1 is MNHNS and CDR2 SASEGT. Trimming pared 8 bases from V and 2 bases from J, leaving 10 bases between. CDR3 size: 12 residues. The CDR3 sequence: CASEGGPYEQYF. In nucleotides, the CDR3 is TGTGCCAGCGAGGGGGGGCCCTACGAGCAGTACTTC.

This clonotype is medium-sized. The V and J genes are TRBV5-1 and TRBJ2-5; either TRBD1 or TRBD2 may fit D (5 bases each). Germline CDR1 reads SGHRS; CDR2 reads YFSETQ. V lost 0 bases, J lost 5 bases, and 11 bases lay in between. The CDR3 has 14 amino acids. For the CDR3, the DNA is TGCGCCAGCAGCTTGGGTCCAGGGACGGAGACCCAGTACTTC. Protein sequence: CASSLGPGTETQYF.

This clonotype was seen only a few times. The chain uses TRBV12-5 and TRBJ2-7, with a tentative D call TRBD2 (6 bases). Germline V gene data show CDR1 as LGHNT and CDR2 as FRNRAP. V was cut by 1 base and J by 2 bases, with 12 bases left in between. CDR3 length equals 15 residues. CDR3: CASGLAYGGTYEQYF. The DNA of the CDR3 is TGTGCTAGTGGTTTGGCTTATGGGGGGACCTACGAGCAGTACTTC.

This clonotype was counted ten times or more. The V call is TRBV3-1, the J call TRBJ2-5; TRBD2 matches 14 bases. Trimming removed 1 base from V and 4 bases from J; junction bases left unmatched: 11. The germline CDR1 and CDR2 sequences are LGHDT and YNNKEL (reference sequence). The CDR3 is 19 residues long. Here the CDR3 DNA reads TGTGCCAGCAGCCAAGGACTAGCGGGGGGGCCCATTCCAGCAGAGACCCAGTACTTC. Its protein is CASSQGLAGGPIPAETQYF.

The chain uses TRBV7-2 and TRBJ2-7, with 7 bases aligning to TRBD1. Germline lookup yields CDR1 SGHTA and CDR2 FQGNSA. The length of the CDR3 is 14 residues. After removal of 5 bases from V and 6 bases from J, the junction contained 10 bases not matched to a gene. CDR3 DNA sequence: TGTGCCAGCAGCCCCCGACAGGGTTCTGGCGAGCAGTACTTC. It yields the protein CASSPRQGSGEQYF.

This clonotype has a count of ten or more. This chain links TRBV12-3 or TRBV12-4 with TRBJ2-5; TRBD2 aligns across 11 bases. Losses at the gene ends were 5 bases for V and 10 bases for J; bases not matched to a gene: 15. The CDR3 has 16 residues. CDR3 sequence: CASSLMTSGAASDQYF. CDR3 bases: TGTGCCAGCAGTCTGATGACTAGCGGGGCTGCCTCGGACCAGTACTTC.

This clonotype was counted ten times or more. The chain links TRBV12-3 or TRBV12-4 to TRBJ1-2; D might be TRBD1 (5 bases). V was cut by 10 bases and J by 3 bases, with 18 bases left in between. The CDR3 runs 14 residues. The CDR3 reads CATMVGGSDYGYTF. The CDR3 DNA is TGTGCCACCATGGTTGGGGGATCGGACTATGGCTACACCTTC.

The chain recombines TRBV6-5 with TRBJ2-1, with D hard to call. Deletions cut 4 bases from V and 7 bases from J, with 14 bases between. The CDR3 consists of 14 residues. Germline assignment: CDR1 MNHEY and CDR2 SVGAGI. The chain's CDR3 is CASSFTSVGNEQFF. The CDR3 nucleotides are TGTGCCAGCAGTTTTACGAGTGTGGGGAATGAGCAGTTCTTC.

This clonotype was seen only a few times. The chain uses TRBV29-1 and TRBJ1-1; no firm D call. The V and J ends lost 6 bases and 1 base respectively, with 6 bases between them. CDR3 length: 11 amino acids. Germline V gene data show CDR1 as SQVTM and CDR2 as ANQGSEA. The CDR3 nucleotides read TGCAGCGTGCGGGGGAACACTGAAGCTTTCTTT. Protein product: CSVRGNTEAFF.

In this sample, this clonotype turned up many times. The chain is built from TRBV12-5 and TRBJ1-6; D is undetermined. Trimming took 0 bases from V and 5 from J, leaving 17 bases between them. Germline loops: CDR1 LGHNT, CDR2 FRNRAP. This CDR3 spans 18 amino acids. CDR3 amino acids: CASGLVAKRTDDNSPLHF. The CDR3 bases are TGTGCTAGTGGTTTGGTAGCTAAGCGGACGGATGATAATTCACCCCTCCACTTT.

The chain carries TRBV23-1 and TRBJ2-3, with D perhaps matching TRBD1 (5 bases). TRBV23-1 is treated as an ORF (open reading frame) with a function not yet certain. Trimming stripped 10 bases from V and 0 bases from J, with 20 bases between. The CDR3 is 16 amino acids. The CDR3 DNA reads as TGCGCCACCCATCCCGGGCCGACAGTAAGCACAGATACGCAGTATTTT. Residues: CATHPGPTVSTDTQYF.

Ten or more counts support this clonotype. The chain joins TRBV10-3 to TRBJ2-7, with 14 bases identical to TRBD2. V shed 4 bases and J 1 base; nucleotides not matched to a gene: 0. The CDR3 has 15 residues. Germline CDR1 reads ENHRY; CDR2 reads SYGVKD. The CDR3 region is CAISGTSGGSYEQYF. The CDR3 DNA is TGTGCCATCAGTGGGACTAGCGGGGGGTCCTACGAGCAGTACTTC.

This clonotype was observed a few times. At one boundary the junction diverges from the germline segment, which might be a read error. This sequence joins TRBV12-5 and TRBJ2-5; D call uncertain. CDR3 size: 13 residues. The germline gives CDR1 LGHNT, CDR2 FRNRAP. DNA of the CDR3: TGTGCTATTGGTATGGTCAACCAAGAGACCCAGTACTTC. It yields the protein CAIGMVNQETQYF.

This clonotype was detected only a few times. The chain carries TRBV11-3 and TRBJ1-1; D is uncertain. Trimming left V 5 bases short and J 0 bases short, with 7 bases between. Germline V gives CDR1 SGHNT, CDR2 YENEEA. This CDR3 has 13 residues. This CDR3 reads CASSVTMNTEAFF. Written as DNA, the CDR3 is TGTGCCAGCAGCGTTACTATGAACACTGAAGCTTTCTTT.

In its sample, this clonotype was seen a few times. The V gene is TRBV12-3 or TRBV12-4, the J gene TRBJ2-1; 13 bases are a match to TRBD2. The CDR3 is made up of 15 amino acids. Trimming removed 7 bases from V and 6 bases from J; junction bases left unmatched: 6. CDR3 sequence: CASTTSGGALNEQFF. In DNA, the CDR3 is TGTGCCAGCACCACTAGCGGGGGGGCCCTCAATGAGCAGTTCTTC.

This clonotype was found many times. The gene calls are TRBV6-2 or TRBV6-3 and TRBJ2-2; 8 bases map to TRBD1. The V gene's germline CDR1 is MNHEY and CDR2 SVGEGT. V was clipped by 8 bases and J by 2 bases; unmatched bases: 16. There are 18 residues in the CDR3. The CDR3, as DNA: TGTGCCAGCCCCTCCCGGACAGGGTATACAGAAAACACCGGGGAGCTGTTTTTT. This sequence encodes CASPSRTGYTENTGELFF.

This clonotype is deemed medium-sized. The chain recombines TRBV19 with TRBJ1-2; D gene ambiguous. V was trimmed by 1 base and J by 0 bases, leaving 9 bases between them. The CDR3 extends over 15 amino acids. Germline CDR1 is LNHDA and CDR2 is SQIVND (reference sequence). CDR3 sequence: CASSIAGISNYGYTF. CDR3 sequence (DNA): TGTGCCAGTAGTATAGCGGGCATCTCTAACTATGGCTACACCTTC. The full variable domain, with the rest looked up from reference TRBV19 and TRBJ1-2, is DGGITQSPKYLFRKEGQNVTLSCEQNLNHDAMYWYRQDPGQGLRLIYYSQIVNDFQKGDIAEGYSVSREKKESFPLTVTSAQKNPTAFYLCASSIAGISNYGYTFGSGTRLTVV.

This clonotype has only a few counts. The chain employs TRBV7-9 and TRBJ1-1; 8 nucleotides agree with TRBD1. Germline CDR1 SEHNR, CDR2 FQNEAQ (reference sequence). This CDR3 is built from 14 residues. With 2 bases clipped from V and 9 bases from J, the junction kept 8 bases outside the gene matches. The CDR3 protein is CASSLSAGGGQAFF. As DNA, the CDR3 is TGTGCCAGCAGCTTAAGTGCAGGGGGCGGCCAAGCTTTCTTT.

By share of the sample, this clonotype is medium-sized. The genes are TRBV7-9 and TRBJ2-7; 7 positions agree with TRBD2. Germline CDR1 SEHNR, CDR2 FQNEAQ (reference sequence). V shed 5 bases and J 11 bases; nucleotides not matched to a gene: 18. The CDR3 is 15 residues long. CDR3 loop: CASSPGGTPHKREYF. In DNA form, the CDR3 reads TGTGCCAGCAGCCCCGGGGGGACCCCCCACAAGCGGGAGTACTTC.

In this sample, this clonotype turned up many times. The chain carries TRBV6-4 and TRBJ2-1; 12 bases match TRBD2. The CDR3 is 15 amino acids. In germline, CDR1 is MRHNA, CDR2 SNTAGT. Trimming at V came to 4 bases and at J to 7 bases, leaving 5 bases not matched to a gene. The CDR3, as DNA: TGTGCCAGCAGTGCTAGCGGGGGGGCCGGGAATGAGCAGTTCTTC. It translates to CASSASGGAGNEQFF.